The TCR beta chain described here comes from a study of T cells in localized non-small cell lung cancer (dated by TCRdb to the early 2020s). Looking at the study overall: T cell repertoires of about 230 early-stage NSCLC patients were analyzed, with tumors being compared against uninvolved tumor-adjacent lungs. The cohort was made up of around 250 treatment-naive NSCLC patients whose localized lung tumors had been resected. NSCLC patients had a mean age of around 66 years, and more than 120 were male and 107 female. Summary of the overall study and its limitations: Of the top 100 tumor clones, a median of approximately 60 were detected in paired uninvolved adjacent lung; approximately 28 were also among that lung's top 100. Because of the exploratory design, TCR variables were selected using unadjusted p-values without false-discovery rate correction. Uninvolved tumor-adjacent lung showed the highest T cell clonality, higher than tumor, which suggests more focused antigenic responses in the uninvolved tumor-adjacent lung. Multi-region tumor sequencing was not performed, so intratumor heterogeneity could not be excluded. Higher blood T cell density associated with longer overall survival, while higher adjacent-lung clonality associated with shorter survival.

The CDR3, cysteine through phenylalanine, is 18 amino acids long. Of the read, only the CDR3 DNA is kept; its 54 bases are in frame from base 1. CDR1 SGHTA and CDR2 FQGTGA were looked up in the germline V gene. Trimming leaves V shorter by 4 bases and J shorter by 2 bases, with the junction holding 17 bases beyond the gene matches. Worth noting for this clone: Its antigen has not been determined. Base qualities are not recorded, but no much larger clone differs from it by a single base.

At diagnosis, peripheral blood, uninvolved tumor-adjacent lung and tumor were collected and were preserved as a mix of fresh-frozen and FFPE material. For TCR repertoire profiling, the blood samples were analyzed as peripheral blood mononuclear cells. The immunoSEQ Assay was used to sequence TCR beta CDR3 regions from DNA. In the source study's methods: To compute T cell density, TCR beta template counts were normalized to usable DNA, which was estimated by amplifying housekeeping genes. Richness was estimated with the preseqR package, extrapolating to 400,000 templates for PBMC samples and 120,000 templates for tissue samples. Clonality was defined by subtracting Pielou's evenness from one. Differential abundance testing on productive amino-acid clonotypes, with a minimum total count of 5 and an alpha of 0.1, was used to identify tissue-enriched TCRs. The Jaccard Index and the Morisita Overlap Index were used to measure how much the repertoires overlapped between compartments. GLIPH grouped TCR beta CDR3s together with public tetramer-defined viral CDR3s, and a viral motif had to include at least three viral sequences and show V-gene enrichment. TCRdb re-hosts the immuneACCESS table, in-frame sequences only. Its copies lack some clones; in the studies checked, an unresolved V gene accounts for under half of them, and the cause for the rest is not known. Clone size and the V and J calls come from that table; the DNA yielded D and trimming. In all, the sample holds tens of thousands of clones, and 83% of those were seen once. The top ten clones comprise 7.5% to 8% of the sample.

The specimen comprised PBMCs, sampled before any cancer treatment. The receptor was derived from a man aged 40 to 69 with stage II lung adenocarcinoma. The chain is assembled from TRBV7-3 and TRBJ2-7, with TRBD2 matching 7 junction bases. CDR3 loop: CASSSHMGGDPYPYEQYF. The DNA reads as follows: TGTGCCAGCAGCTCCCACATGGGGGGGGATCCTTACCCCTACGAGCAGTACTTC.